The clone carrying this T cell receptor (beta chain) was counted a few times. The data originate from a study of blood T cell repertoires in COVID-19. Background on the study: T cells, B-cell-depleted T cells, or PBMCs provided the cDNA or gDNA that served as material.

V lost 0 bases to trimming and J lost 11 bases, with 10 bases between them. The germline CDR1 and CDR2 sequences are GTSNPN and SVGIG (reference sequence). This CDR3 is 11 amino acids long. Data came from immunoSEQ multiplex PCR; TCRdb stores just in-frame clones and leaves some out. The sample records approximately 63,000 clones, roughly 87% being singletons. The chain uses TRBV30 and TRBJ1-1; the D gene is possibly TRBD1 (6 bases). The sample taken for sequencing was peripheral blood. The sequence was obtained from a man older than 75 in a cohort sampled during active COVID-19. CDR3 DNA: TGTGCCTGGAGTGTACAGGGTGGTGCTTTCTTT. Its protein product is CAWSVQGGAFF.